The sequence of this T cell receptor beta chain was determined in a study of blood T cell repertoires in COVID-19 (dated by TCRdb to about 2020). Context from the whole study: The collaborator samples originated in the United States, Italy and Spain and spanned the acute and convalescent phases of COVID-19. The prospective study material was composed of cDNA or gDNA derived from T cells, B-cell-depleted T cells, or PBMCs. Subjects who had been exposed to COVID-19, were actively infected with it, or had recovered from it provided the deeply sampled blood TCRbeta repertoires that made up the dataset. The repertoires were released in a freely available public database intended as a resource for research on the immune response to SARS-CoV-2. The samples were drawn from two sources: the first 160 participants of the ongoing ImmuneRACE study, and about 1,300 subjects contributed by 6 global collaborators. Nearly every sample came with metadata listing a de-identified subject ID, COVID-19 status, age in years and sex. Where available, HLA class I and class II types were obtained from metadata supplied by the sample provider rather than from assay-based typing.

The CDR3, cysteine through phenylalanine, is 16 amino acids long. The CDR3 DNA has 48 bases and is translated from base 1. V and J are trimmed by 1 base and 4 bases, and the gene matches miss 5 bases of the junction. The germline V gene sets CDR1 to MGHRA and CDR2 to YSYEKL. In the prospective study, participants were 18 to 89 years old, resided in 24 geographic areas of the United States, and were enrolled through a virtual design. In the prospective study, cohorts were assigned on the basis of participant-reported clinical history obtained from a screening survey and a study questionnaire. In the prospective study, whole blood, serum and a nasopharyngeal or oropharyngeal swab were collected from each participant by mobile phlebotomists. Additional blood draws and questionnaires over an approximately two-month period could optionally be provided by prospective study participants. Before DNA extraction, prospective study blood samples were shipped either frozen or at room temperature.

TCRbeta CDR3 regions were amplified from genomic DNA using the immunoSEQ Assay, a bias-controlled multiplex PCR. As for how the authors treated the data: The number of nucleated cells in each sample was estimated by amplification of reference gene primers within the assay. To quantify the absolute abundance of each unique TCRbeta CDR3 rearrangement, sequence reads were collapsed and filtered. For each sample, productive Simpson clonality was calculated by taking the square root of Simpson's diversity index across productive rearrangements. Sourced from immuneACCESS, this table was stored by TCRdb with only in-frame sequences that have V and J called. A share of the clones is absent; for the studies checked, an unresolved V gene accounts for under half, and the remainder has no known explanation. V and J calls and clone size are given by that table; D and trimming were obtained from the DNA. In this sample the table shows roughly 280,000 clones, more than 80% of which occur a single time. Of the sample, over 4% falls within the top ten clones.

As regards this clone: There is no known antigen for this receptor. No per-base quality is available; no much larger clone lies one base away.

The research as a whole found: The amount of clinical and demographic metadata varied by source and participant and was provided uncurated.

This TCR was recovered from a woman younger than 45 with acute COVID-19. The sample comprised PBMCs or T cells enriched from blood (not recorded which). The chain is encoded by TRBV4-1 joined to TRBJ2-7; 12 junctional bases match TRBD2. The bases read TGCGCCAGCAGCCAAGCTATGACTAGCGGGAGTTACGAGCAGTACTTC. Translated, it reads CASSQAMTSGSYEQYF.